This T cell receptor beta chain was captured by sequencing in a study of vaccination and CD4 T cells after COVID-19. Time point in this sample: late sampling 161 to 241 days after vaccination in three convalescent patients. There were positive PCR dates ranging from March to December 2020, all predating US Alpha, Beta and Delta variants. One entry per CDR3 protein, called by TCRdb with MiXCR from the PCR reads. The sample has some 27,000 distinct CDR3 sequences; over 40% are singletons. Germline assignment: CDR1 SGHTA and CDR2 FQGNSA. The CDR3 extends over 15 amino acids. The J segment lost 2 bases and the V segment lost 4 bases, leaving 5 bases of the junction unmatched.

The sequenced sample was CD4+ T cells from blood, obtained about 7 months after SARS-CoV-2 vaccination. The chain couples TRBV7-2 to TRBJ2-7; 10 bases match TRBD2. This TCR was recovered from a human donor who had recovered from COVID-19. CDR3 region: CASSWRTSGAYEQYF. The DNA of the CDR3 is TGTGCCAGCAGCTGGAGGACTAGCGGAGCCTACGAGCAGTACTTC.